These 16 T cell receptor beta chains were sequenced from one sample in a study of T cells in pancreatic ductal adenocarcinoma. Repertoires were generated with immunoSEQ multiplex PCR, while TCRdb's copy carries only in-frame clones and drops some. The sample lists over 85,000 clones, about 95% occurring once. Selected pancreatic ductal adenocarcinoma patients had undergone surgery without neoadjuvant therapy. Sequencing input: PBMCs. These TCRs come from a human donor with pancreatic ductal adenocarcinoma.

This clone is a singleton in its sample. The rearrangement links TRBV2 to TRBJ1-4, with TRBD1 matching over 10 bases. Trimming at V came to 6 bases and at J to 7 bases, leaving 8 bases not matched to a gene. This CDR3 is 15 amino acids long. The germline CDR1 and CDR2 sequences are SNHLY and FYNNEI. The DNA for the CDR3 is TGTGCCAGCAGCGGGACAGGGGTTGAGGGTGAAAAACTGTTTTTT. Protein: CASSGTGVEGEKLFF.

The chain carries TRBV2 and TRBJ2-7; 7 bases line up with TRBD1. The germline gives CDR1 SNHLY, CDR2 FYNNEI. This CDR3 is built from 14 residues. V lost 3 bases, J lost 5 bases, and 7 bases stayed unmatched. CDR3 sequence: CASSEETGWNEQYF. The CDR3, as DNA: TGTGCCAGCAGTGAGGAGACAGGGTGGAACGAGCAGTACTTC.

The chain is built from TRBV19 and TRBJ2-1; 7 nucleotides align to TRBD2. The CDR3 is made up of 14 amino acids. From germline, CDR1 is LNHDA and CDR2 SQIVND (reference sequence). V was clipped by 4 bases and J by 4 bases; unmatched bases: 4. This chain's CDR3 is CASSTTSFYNEQFF. The DNA for the CDR3 is TGTGCCAGTAGTACGACTAGCTTTTACAATGAGCAGTTCTTC.

DNA for the CDR3: TGTGCCAGCAGTTTAACTGAGACATACAATGAGCAGTTCTTC. Residues: CASSLTETYNEQFF. This chain joins TRBV28 and TRBJ2-1; no clear D gene. Germline loops: CDR1 MDHEN, CDR2 SYDVKM. The CDR3 contains 14 residues. Trimming cost V 2 bases and J 4 bases, with 9 bases left between them.

The V call is TRBV7-2, the J call TRBJ2-6, with a tentative D call TRBD1 (6 bases). The CDR3 covers 15 residues. Trimming removed 5 bases from V and 0 bases from J, with 8 bases in between. CDR1 is SGHTA, CDR2 FQGNSA, per germline. The CDR3 is CASSQDSSGANVLTF. CDR3 sequence (DNA): TGTGCCAGCAGCCAGGACAGCTCTGGGGCCAACGTCCTGACTTTC.

The rearrangement uses TRBV9 and TRBJ2-7, with 7 positions matching TRBD1. Trimming removed 2 bases from V and 3 bases from J; junction bases left unmatched: 5. Germline loops: CDR1 SGDLS, CDR2 YYNGEE. CDR3 length: 14 residues. The DNA for the CDR3 is TGTGCCAGCAGCGTCACGGGACAGAGCTACGAGCAGTACTTC. It encodes CASSVTGQSYEQYF.

The rearrangement links TRBV5-6 to TRBJ1-2, with a tentative D call TRBD1 (5 bases). Trimming pared 0 bases from V and 2 bases from J, leaving 5 bases between. CDR1 SGHDT and CDR2 YYEEEE come from the germline V gene. The CDR3 spans 13 residues. In nucleotides, the CDR3 is TGTGCCAGCAGCTTGGCAGGGAACTATGGCTACACCTTC. Protein sequence: CASSLAGNYGYTF.

The chain is built from TRBV5-4 and TRBJ2-3; D call uncertain. The CDR3 runs 14 residues. Germline V CDR1 and CDR2: SGHNT, YYREEE (reference sequence). V lost 5 bases and J 3 bases, leaving 13 bases between the germline ends. The CDR3 protein is CASSSSPRTDTQYF. CDR3 coding DNA: TGTGCCAGCAGTTCTTCCCCTAGAACAGATACGCAGTATTTT.

This chain connects TRBV9 to TRBJ2-1; possibly TRBD2 for D (5 bases). Between the trimmed V and J ends, which lost 1 base and 7 bases, there was a span of 15 bases. There are 15 residues in the CDR3. The germline gives CDR1 SGDLS, CDR2 YYNGEE. This chain's CDR3 is CASSVTSLAKNEQFF. In nucleotides, the CDR3 is TGTGCCAGCAGCGTAACTAGTTTGGCTAAGAATGAGCAGTTCTTC.

V gene TRBV6-6 combines with J gene TRBJ1-3; D ambiguous. This CDR3 has 15 amino acids. Germline CDR1 reads MNHNY; CDR2 reads SVGAGI (reference sequence). The V and J ends lost 5 bases and 2 bases respectively, with 13 bases between them. In DNA, the CDR3 is TGTGCCAGCAGTCTCGACTCATATACTGGAAACACCATATATTTT. Its protein is CASSLDSYTGNTIYF.

The chain is built from TRBV4-1 and TRBJ2-7; D is possibly TRBD1 (6 bases). This CDR3 is built from 16 residues. Germline V CDR1 and CDR2: MGHRA, YSYEKL. Trimming took 6 bases from V and 3 from J, leaving 21 bases between them. DNA for the CDR3: TGCGCCAGCAGTCCACAGGGAAGTGGATTAGTCTACGAGCAGTACTTC. This codes for CASSPQGSGLVYEQYF.

CDR3 region: CASSSNQYEQYF. CDR3 bases: TGTGCCAGCAGCTCCAACCAGTACGAGCAGTACTTC. The chain links TRBV28 to TRBJ2-7, with D hard to call. V lost 6 bases and J 4 bases, leaving 10 bases between the germline ends. Looked up from germline, CDR1 is MDHEN and CDR2 is SYDVKM. This CDR3 region has 12 residues.

The gene calls are TRBV19 and TRBJ1-4; tentative D call: TRBD1 (5 bases). The ends were cut back, 0 bases at V and 4 bases at J, with 6 bases in the middle. The germline gives CDR1 LNHDA, CDR2 SQIVND (reference sequence). The CDR3 loop spans 14 amino acids. The CDR3 loop is CASSIEGLNEKLFF. The CDR3 nucleotides are TGTGCCAGTAGTATAGAGGGGCTTAATGAAAAACTGTTTTTT.

This chain joins TRBV7-8 and TRBJ2-7; 7 nucleotides align to TRBD1. V lost 5 bases to trimming and J lost 13 bases; unmatched junction nucleotides: 11. CDR3 length equals 12 residues. The germline V gene encodes CDR1 SGHVS and CDR2 FQNEAQ. The CDR3 coding sequence is TGTGCCAGCAGCCAACAACAGGGGTCGATCTACTTC. This codes for CASSQQQGSIYF.

V is TRBV18 and J is TRBJ2-1, with 11 bases identical to TRBD2. The germline V gene encodes CDR1 KGHSH and CDR2 LQKENI. The CDR3 has 15 residues. V lost 8 bases to trimming and J lost 8 bases; unmatched junction nucleotides: 11. CDR3 amino acids: CASTPGLAAWDEQFF. The CDR3 DNA follows: TGTGCCAGCACGCCGGGACTAGCGGCGTGGGATGAGCAGTTCTTC.

V is TRBV25-1 and J is TRBJ2-3; a possible D gene is TRBD2 (5 bases). CDR1 is MGHDK, CDR2 SYGVNS, per germline. The CDR3 covers 12 residues. V was clipped by 4 bases and J by 3 bases, with 5 bases between them. The CDR3 spells CASSGRTDTQYF. CDR3 bases: TGTGCCAGCAGTGGGAGGACAGATACGCAGTATTTT.